Each of the 22 T cell receptor beta chains below was sequenced from the same sample in a study of radiotherapy plus CTLA-4 blockade in lung cancer (dated by TCRdb to 2016 to 2019). Libraries came from the immunoSEQ multiplex PCR assay. This is the immuneACCESS table as TCRdb keeps it, with only in-frame sequences that have V and J called. A part of the clones is gone; compared with another copy, unresolved V genes explain less than half, and the rest is unexplained. The table for this sample lists 70,000 to 90,000 clones; more than 75% of them were counted only once. The leading ten clones occupy roughly 0.95% of the sample. The specimen was peripheral blood, collected from a patient treated with radiotherapy plus ipilimumab. Receptors originate from a human donor with non-small cell lung cancer who had stable disease on radiotherapy plus ipilimumab.

The chain recombines TRBV28 with TRBJ2-2; possibly TRBD2 for D (5 bases). The germline V gene has CDR1 MDHEN and CDR2 SYDVKM. This CDR3 has 12 amino acids. Trimming shortened V by 5 bases and J by 7 bases, and 8 bases separated the two germline ends. For the CDR3, the DNA is TGTGCCAGCAGTGGACTCCGCGGGGAGCTGTTTTTT. This encodes CASSGLRGELFF.

V is TRBV11-3 and J is TRBJ2-1, with 14 positions matching TRBD2. This CDR3 has 18 amino acids. The V gene end was trimmed by 5 bases and the J gene end by 0 bases; junction bases not matched to a gene: 6. Germline-derived CDR1 and CDR2 are SGHNT and YENEEA. The CDR3 coding sequence is TGTGCCAGCAGCCCGGGACTAGCGGGAGACAGCTCCTACAATGAGCAGTTCTTC. As protein: CASSPGLAGDSSYNEQFF.

This rearrangement joins TRBV19 to TRBJ2-7, with TRBD2 as a possible D gene (6 bases). The V end lost 6 bases, the J end lost 2 bases, and 17 bases lay between the germline ends. This CDR3 has 15 residues. Per germline, CDR1 LNHDA and CDR2 SQIVND (reference sequence). The CDR3, as DNA: TGTGCCAGTAGAGCGGGTCAAGCTACAACCTACGAGCAGTACTTC. This codes for CASRAGQATTYEQYF.

With regard to this clone: The conserved closing phenylalanine or tryptophan is absent in this CDR3, likely reflecting a read error. It is unclear where the CDR3 begins or ends on the DNA, so no DNA is shown, and the CDR3 is as TCRdb lists it. The chain employs TRBV6-6 and TRBJ2-7; TRBD2 reflects the table's D call only, with no check against the DNA. CDR1 is MNHNY, CDR2 SVGAGI, per germline (reference sequence). The CDR3 region is 12 residues in length, termini included. CDR3 sequence: CASRPTEGRPRG.

CDR3 nucleotides: TGTGCCAGCAGCCCAGTGGGAGTAGAAGCTTTCTTT. Translated, it gives CASSPVGVEAFF. The chain joins TRBV11-2 to TRBJ1-1; D remains ambiguous. Germline V gene data show CDR1 as SGHAT and CDR2 as FQNNGV. The CDR3 spans 12 residues. V was clipped by 5 bases and J by 8 bases, with 12 bases between them.

The genes are TRBV28 and TRBJ1-1; D is perhaps TRBD1 (6 bases). The V end lost 5 bases, the J end lost 7 bases, and 14 bases lay between the germline ends. This CDR3 comprises 13 residues. The germline gives CDR1 MDHEN, CDR2 SYDVKM. DNA for the CDR3: TGTGCCAGCAGTATGCGACAGGCCCTTGAAGCTTTCTTT. It is translated as CASSMRQALEAFF.

Only a few counts were recorded for this clone. V is TRBV21-1 and J is TRBJ2-7; the tabulated D call, TRBD2, remains unverified against the DNA. TRBV21-1 is shown as a pseudogene. The CDR3 has 15 amino acids. The CDR3 is CASTVSGRGSYEQYF. The CDR3 nucleotides are TGTGCCAGCACTGTGAGCGGGAGGGGCTCCTACGAGCAGTACTTC.

The V gene is TRBV5-6, the J gene TRBJ2-5; 14 positions match TRBD2. The V and J ends lost 4 bases and 1 base, in that order; junction bases with no gene match: 3. The germline CDR1 and CDR2 sequences are SGHDT and YYEEEE. This CDR3 is 16 amino acids long. DNA for the CDR3: TGTGCCAGCAGCGCCGGACTAGCGGGGGGCCAAGAGACCCAGTACTTC. Amino acid sequence: CASSAGLAGGQETQYF.

The chain uses TRBV7-8 and TRBJ2-3, with 9 bases that match TRBD2. There are 15 residues in the CDR3. From germline, CDR1 is SGHVS and CDR2 FQNEAQ. The V segment lost 5 bases and the J segment 6 bases; nucleotides outside the gene matches: 9. In DNA form, the CDR3 reads TGTGCCAGCAGCCCAGAGGCCAGCGGGGGGGATACGCAGTATTTT. Protein: CASSPEASGGDTQYF. The variable domain in full, completed from reference TRBV7-8 and TRBJ2-3, reads GAGVSQSPRYKVAKRGQDVALRCDPISGHVSLFWYQQALGQGPEFLTYFQNEAQLDKSGLPSDRFFAERPEGSVSTLKIQRTQQEDSAVYLCASSPEASGGDTQYFGPGTRLTVL.

The chain has TRBV15 and TRBJ2-5; the D gene could be TRBD1 or TRBD2 (7 bases each). The last part of the DNA fits TRBJ2-7 better; the J call may be wrong. CDR1 is LNHNV, CDR2 YYDKDF, per germline (reference sequence). The CDR3 totals 16 residues. The CDR3 loop reads CATSRDGRGLGDEQYF. Written as DNA, the CDR3 is TGTGCCACCAGCAGAGATGGGAGGGGGCTAGGGGACGAGCAGTACTTC.

The chain links TRBV30 to TRBJ1-1; 9 positions match TRBD1. Germline-derived CDR1 and CDR2 are GTSNPN and SVGIG (reference sequence). The V segment lost 2 bases and the J segment 4 bases; nucleotides outside the gene matches: 8. The CDR3 length is 15 residues. CDR3 sequence: CAWSLTTGGSTEAFF. The CDR3 DNA reads as TGTGCCTGGAGTCTTACGACAGGGGGGAGCACTGAAGCTTTCTTT.

The chain carries TRBV7-2 and TRBJ2-7; the D is unclear. Germline V gene data show CDR1 as SGHTA and CDR2 as FQGNSA. V was clipped by 4 bases and J by 4 bases, with 8 bases between them. This CDR3 is 12 amino acids long. CDR3 sequence reads: CASSSDGYEQYF. The CDR3 DNA is TGTGCCAGCAGCTCAGATGGATACGAGCAGTACTTC.

This chain uses TRBV14 with TRBJ2-1; maybe TRBD2 (6 bases). V lost 6 bases and J lost 0, with 15 bases in between. The CDR3 covers 16 residues. From germline, CDR1 is SGHDN and CDR2 FVKESK. In DNA, the CDR3 is TGTGCCAGCAGGGAAGGACTATCGCGCTCCTACAATGAGCAGTTCTTC. Translating it yields CASREGLSRSYNEQFF.

The chain employs TRBV2 and TRBJ2-7; no reliable D call. Trimming shortened V by 8 bases and J by 4 bases, and 12 bases separated the two germline ends. The length of the CDR3 is 12 residues. Germline CDR1 is SNHLY and CDR2 is FYNNEI. The CDR3 reads CASGLATYEQYF. The CDR3 region has the DNA TGTGCCAGCGGTCTTGCTACTTACGAGCAGTACTTC.

The chain links TRBV28 to TRBJ2-6, with D unresolved. Trimming cost V 2 bases and J 3 bases, with 8 bases left between them. This CDR3 contains 15 residues. CDR1 and CDR2 (germline): MDHEN, SYDVKM. The CDR3 DNA sequence: TGTGCCAGCAGTTTAGATTCCATTGGGGCCAACGTCCTGACTTTC. Encoded protein: CASSLDSIGANVLTF.

This clone was seen a handful of times. The chain employs TRBV28 and TRBJ2-1; the D is unclear. The CDR3 spans 11 residues. The V and J ends lost 6 bases and 5 bases respectively, with 5 bases between them. From germline, CDR1 is MDHEN and CDR2 SYDVKM. The CDR3 sequence: CASRLDNEQFF. The CDR3 region has the DNA TGTGCCAGCAGACTTGACAATGAGCAGTTCTTC.

This clone was observed a handful of times. The J gene is TRBJ1-3, the V gene TRBV2, with D uncertain. V lost 5 bases and J lost 3, with 5 bases in between. Germline CDR1 reads SNHLY; CDR2 reads FYNNEI. The CDR3 runs to 12 residues. DNA of the CDR3: TGTGCCAGCAGTTTGGTTGGAAACACCATATATTTT. Amino acid sequence: CASSLVGNTIYF.

The chain carries TRBV7-3 and TRBJ2-3; D could derive from TRBD1 or TRBD2 (5 bases each). Trimming removed 2 bases at V and 0 bases at J, with 18 bases between. Looked up from germline, CDR1 is SGHTA and CDR2 is FQGTGA. The CDR3 spans 18 residues. CDR3 sequence reads: CASSLPHPGPSSTDTQYF. The CDR3, as DNA: TGTGCCAGCAGCTTACCCCACCCGGGGCCTTCTAGCACAGATACGCAGTATTTT.

V usage is TRBV15 and J usage is TRBJ2-5, with D perhaps assigned TRBD1 or TRBD2 (5 bases each). This CDR3 region has 15 residues. V lost 3 bases, J lost 3 bases, and 14 bases lay in between. Germline CDR1 is LNHNV and CDR2 is YYDKDF (reference sequence). CDR3 sequence reads: CATSSSPGTEETQYF. The CDR3 region has the DNA TGTGCCACCAGCAGCTCTCCAGGGACGGAAGAGACCCAGTACTTC.

This chain joins TRBV10-2 and TRBJ2-7; 14 bases line up with TRBD2. This CDR3 is built from 15 residues. V lost 6 bases to trimming and J lost 4 bases; unmatched junction nucleotides: 5. Germline lookup yields CDR1 WSHSY and CDR2 SAAADI. The CDR3 here is CASRGGTSGSYEQYF. The CDR3 DNA sequence: TGCGCCAGCAGAGGAGGGACTAGCGGGAGTTACGAGCAGTACTTC.

The chain links TRBV7-2 to TRBJ2-7; a weak D match, TRBD2 (6 bases). This CDR3 spans 13 amino acids. Germline CDR1 is SGHTA and CDR2 is FQGNSA. With 5 bases removed from V and 3 bases from J, the gap between germline ends came to 11 bases. CDR3 sequence reads: CASSPRDFYEQYF. The CDR3 nucleotides are TGTGCCAGCAGCCCACGGGACTTCTACGAGCAGTACTTC.

This clone is a singleton in its sample. The chain recombines TRBV7-3 with TRBJ2-7; no clear D. The CDR3 runs to 14 residues. Germline V gene data show CDR1 as SGHTA and CDR2 as FQGTGA. Trimming pared 5 bases from V and 2 bases from J, leaving 13 bases between. The DNA for the CDR3 is TGTGCCAGCAGCCCCGACGGAACTACCTACGAGCAGTACTTC. Translation gives CASSPDGTTYEQYF.